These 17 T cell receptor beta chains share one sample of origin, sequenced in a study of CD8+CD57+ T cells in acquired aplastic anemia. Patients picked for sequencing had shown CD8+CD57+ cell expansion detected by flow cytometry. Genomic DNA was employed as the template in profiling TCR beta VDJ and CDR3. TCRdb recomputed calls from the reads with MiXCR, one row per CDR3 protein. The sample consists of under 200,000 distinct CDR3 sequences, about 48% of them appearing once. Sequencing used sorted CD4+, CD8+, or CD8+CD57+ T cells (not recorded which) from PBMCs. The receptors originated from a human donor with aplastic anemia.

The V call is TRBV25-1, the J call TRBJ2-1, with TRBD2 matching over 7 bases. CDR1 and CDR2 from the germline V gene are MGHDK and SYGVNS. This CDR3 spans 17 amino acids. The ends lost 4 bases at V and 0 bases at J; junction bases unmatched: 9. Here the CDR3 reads CASSGLRAGSSYNEQFF. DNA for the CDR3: TGTGCCAGCAGTGGCTTGCGAGCGGGAAGCTCCTACAATGAGCAGTTCTTC.

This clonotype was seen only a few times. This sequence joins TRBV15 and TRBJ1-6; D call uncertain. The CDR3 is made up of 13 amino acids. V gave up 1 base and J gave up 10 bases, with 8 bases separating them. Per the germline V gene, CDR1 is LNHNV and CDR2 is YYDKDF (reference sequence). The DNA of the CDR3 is TGTGCCACCAGCAGAGGGAGACACTCACCCCTCCACTTT. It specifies CATSRGRHSPLHF.

The CDR3 loop reads CASSVPTGDEQYF. The CDR3 DNA sequence: TGTGCCAGCAGCGTCCCGACAGGGGACGAGCAGTACTTC. The chain combines TRBV7-9 with TRBJ2-7, with 8 bases aligning to TRBD1. The CDR3 runs to 13 residues. Looked up from germline, CDR1 is SEHNR and CDR2 is FQNEAQ (reference sequence). Trimming removed 5 bases from V and 5 bases from J; junction bases left unmatched: 5.

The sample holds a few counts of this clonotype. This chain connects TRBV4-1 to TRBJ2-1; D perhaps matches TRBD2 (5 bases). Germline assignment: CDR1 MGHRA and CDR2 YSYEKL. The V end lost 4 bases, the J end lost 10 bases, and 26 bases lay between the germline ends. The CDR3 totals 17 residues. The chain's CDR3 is CASSLPISLRAEEEQFF. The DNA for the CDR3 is TGCGCCAGCAGCCTTCCAATATCCTTGAGGGCCGAGGAGGAGCAGTTCTTC.

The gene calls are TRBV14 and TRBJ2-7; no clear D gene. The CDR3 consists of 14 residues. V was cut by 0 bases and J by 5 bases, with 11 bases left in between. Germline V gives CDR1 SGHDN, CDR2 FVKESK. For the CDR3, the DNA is TGTGCCAGCAGCCAAGATCTTTGGGAACACGAGCAGTACTTC. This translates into CASSQDLWEHEQYF.

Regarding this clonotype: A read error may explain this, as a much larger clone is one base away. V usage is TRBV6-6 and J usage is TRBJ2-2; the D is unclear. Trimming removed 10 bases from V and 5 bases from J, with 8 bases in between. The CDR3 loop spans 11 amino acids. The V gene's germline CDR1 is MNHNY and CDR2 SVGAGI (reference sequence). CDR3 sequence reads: CANTDTGELFF. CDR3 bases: TGTGCCAACACAGATACCGGGGAGCTGTTTTTT.

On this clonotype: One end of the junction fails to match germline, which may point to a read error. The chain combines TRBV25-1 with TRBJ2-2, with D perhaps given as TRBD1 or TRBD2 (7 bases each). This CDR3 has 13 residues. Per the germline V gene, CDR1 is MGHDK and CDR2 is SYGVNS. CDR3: CATRGGRTRELVF. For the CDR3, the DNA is TGTGCCACCAGGGGGGGACGCACCAGGGAGCTGGTTTTT.

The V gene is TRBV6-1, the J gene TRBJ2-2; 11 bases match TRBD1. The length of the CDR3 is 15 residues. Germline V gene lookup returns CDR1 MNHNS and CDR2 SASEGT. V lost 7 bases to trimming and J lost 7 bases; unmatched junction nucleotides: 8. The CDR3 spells CASTLDRGHNGELFF. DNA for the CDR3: TGTGCCAGCACCTTGGACAGGGGGCATAACGGGGAGCTGTTTTTT.

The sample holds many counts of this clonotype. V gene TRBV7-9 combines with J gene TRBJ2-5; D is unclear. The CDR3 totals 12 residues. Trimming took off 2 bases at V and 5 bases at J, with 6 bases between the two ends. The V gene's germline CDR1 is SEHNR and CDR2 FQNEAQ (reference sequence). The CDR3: CASSLLSETQYF. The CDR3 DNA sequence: TGTGCCAGCAGCTTACTATCGGAGACCCAGTACTTC.

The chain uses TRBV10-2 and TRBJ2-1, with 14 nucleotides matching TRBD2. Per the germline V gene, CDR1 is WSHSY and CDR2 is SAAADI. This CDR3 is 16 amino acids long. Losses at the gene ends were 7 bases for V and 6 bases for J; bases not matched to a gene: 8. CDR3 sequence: CASTGTSGRHFNEQFF. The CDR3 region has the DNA TGCGCCAGCACCGGGACTAGCGGGAGACACTTCAATGAGCAGTTCTTC.

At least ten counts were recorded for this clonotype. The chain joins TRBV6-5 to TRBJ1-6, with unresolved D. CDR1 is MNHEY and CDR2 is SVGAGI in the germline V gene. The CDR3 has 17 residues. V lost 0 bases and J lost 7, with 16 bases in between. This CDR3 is CASSYSVGDQPNSPLHF. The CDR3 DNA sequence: TGTGCCAGCAGTTACTCGGTCGGGGATCAACCAAATTCACCCCTCCACTTT.

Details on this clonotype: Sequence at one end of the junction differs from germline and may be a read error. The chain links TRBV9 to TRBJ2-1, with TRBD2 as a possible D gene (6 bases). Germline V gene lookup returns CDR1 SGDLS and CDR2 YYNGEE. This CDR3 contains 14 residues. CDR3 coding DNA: TGTGCCAGCCGCGTAGGGGACTTAGGTCCTGAGCAGTTCTTC. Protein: CASRVGDLGPEQFF.

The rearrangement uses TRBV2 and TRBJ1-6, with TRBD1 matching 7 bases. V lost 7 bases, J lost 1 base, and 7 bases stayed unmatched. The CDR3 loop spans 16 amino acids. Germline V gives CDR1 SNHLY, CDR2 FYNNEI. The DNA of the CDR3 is TGTGCCAGCAACTTGTCAGGGGGGTCCTATAATTCACCCCTCCACTTT. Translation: CASNLSGGSYNSPLHF.

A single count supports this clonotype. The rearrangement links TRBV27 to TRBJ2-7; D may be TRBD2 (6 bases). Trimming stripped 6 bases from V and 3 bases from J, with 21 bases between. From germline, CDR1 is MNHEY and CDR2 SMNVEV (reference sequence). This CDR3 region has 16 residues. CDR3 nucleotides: TGTGCCAGCAGCCAGGAAAGGACATCGGGGGACTACGAGCAGTACTTC. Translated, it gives CASSQERTSGDYEQYF.

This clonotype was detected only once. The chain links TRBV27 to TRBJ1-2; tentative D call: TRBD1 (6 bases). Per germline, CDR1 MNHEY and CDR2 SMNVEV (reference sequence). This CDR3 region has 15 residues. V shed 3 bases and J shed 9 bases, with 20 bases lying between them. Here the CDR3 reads CASSFRQDGLESYTF. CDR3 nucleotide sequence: TGTGCCAGCAGTTTTCGACAGGACGGGCTAGAGAGCTACACCTTC.

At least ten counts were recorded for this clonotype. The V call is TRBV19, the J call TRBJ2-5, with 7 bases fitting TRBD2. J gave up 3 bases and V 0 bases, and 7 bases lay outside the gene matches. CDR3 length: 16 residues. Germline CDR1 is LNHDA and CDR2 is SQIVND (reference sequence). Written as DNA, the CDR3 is TGTGCCAGTAGTATAGAGGAGGGAGGGCCGAAAGAGACCCAGTACTTC. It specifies CASSIEEGGPKETQYF.

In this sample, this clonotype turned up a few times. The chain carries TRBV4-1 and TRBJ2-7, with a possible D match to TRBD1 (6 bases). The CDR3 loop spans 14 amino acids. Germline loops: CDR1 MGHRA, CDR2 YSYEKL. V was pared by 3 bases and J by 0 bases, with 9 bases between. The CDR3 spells CASSHGTNSYEQYF. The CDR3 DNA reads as TGCGCCAGCAGCCACGGGACAAACTCCTACGAGCAGTACTTC.